Described below is a single T cell receptor (beta chain) sequence and its context. Its antigen is undetermined. Looked up from germline, CDR1 is MGHRA and CDR2 is YSYEKL. The CDR3 consists of 14 residues. V shed 1 base and J shed 0 bases, with 6 bases lying between them. The sample belongs to a study of spatial heterogeneity in lung cancer. Indicated time point: sample taken at primary tumor resection. Study-wide results and limits: Mutation counts in tumors were tracked by counts of expanded intratumoral alpha and beta TCRs.

A single record per CDR3 protein comes from TCRdb applying MiXCR to the 5' RACE reads. Of about 2,300 distinct CDR3 sequences in the sample, roughly 18% are singletons; the top ten hold 9.5%. This receptor was identified in a male donor with early-stage non-small cell lung cancer. The rearrangement uses TRBV4-1 and TRBJ2-5; D is unclear. The material was lung tumor tissue, obtained at surgery. The CDR3 is CASSQGQHQETQYF. The DNA of the CDR3 is TGCGCCAGCAGCCAAGGCCAGCACCAAGAGACCCAGTACTTC.